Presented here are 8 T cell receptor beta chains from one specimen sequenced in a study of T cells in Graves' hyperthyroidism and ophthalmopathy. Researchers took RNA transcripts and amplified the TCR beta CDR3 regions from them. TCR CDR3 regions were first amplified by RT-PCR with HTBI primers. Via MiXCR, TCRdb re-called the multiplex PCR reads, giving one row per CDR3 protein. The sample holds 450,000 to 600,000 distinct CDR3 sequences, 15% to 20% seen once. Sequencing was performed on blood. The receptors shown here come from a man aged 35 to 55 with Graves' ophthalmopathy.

The CDR3 reads CATTGGGVHEKLFF. CDR3 bases: TGTGCCACTACAGGAGGAGGGGTTCATGAAAAACTGTTTTTT. This chain connects TRBV7-9 to TRBJ1-4, with D possibly matching TRBD1 (5 bases). The CDR3 length is 14 residues. Per germline, CDR1 SEHNR and CDR2 FQNEAQ (reference sequence). Trimming shortened V by 10 bases and J by 6 bases, and 18 bases separated the two germline ends.

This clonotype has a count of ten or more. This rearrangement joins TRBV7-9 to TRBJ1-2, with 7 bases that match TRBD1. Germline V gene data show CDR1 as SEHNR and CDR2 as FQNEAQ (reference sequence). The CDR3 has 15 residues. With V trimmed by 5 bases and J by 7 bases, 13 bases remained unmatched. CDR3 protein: CASSTYTGAGSGYTF. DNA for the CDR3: TGTGCCAGCAGCACCTATACAGGGGCCGGGAGTGGCTACACCTTC.

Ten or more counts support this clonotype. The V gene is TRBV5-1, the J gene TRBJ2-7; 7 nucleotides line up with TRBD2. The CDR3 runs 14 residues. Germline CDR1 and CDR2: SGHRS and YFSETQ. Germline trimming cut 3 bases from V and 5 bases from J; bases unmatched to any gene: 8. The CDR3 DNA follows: TGCGCCAGCAGCTCGGGCGGGGGAACCCACGAGCAGTACTTC. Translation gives CASSSGGGTHEQYF.

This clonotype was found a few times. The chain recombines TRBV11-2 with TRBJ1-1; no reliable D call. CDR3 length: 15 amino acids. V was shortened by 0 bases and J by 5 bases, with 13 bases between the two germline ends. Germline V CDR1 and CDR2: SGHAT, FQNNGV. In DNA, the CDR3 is TGTGCCAGCAGCTTAGAATCAGGAGGCGGAACTGAAGCTTTCTTT. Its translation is CASSLESGGGTEAFF.

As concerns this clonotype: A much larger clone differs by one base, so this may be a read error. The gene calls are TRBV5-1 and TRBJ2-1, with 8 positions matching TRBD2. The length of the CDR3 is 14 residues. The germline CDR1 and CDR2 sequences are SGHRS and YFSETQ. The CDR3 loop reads CASTSGGGYNGQFF. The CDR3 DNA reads TGCGCCAGCACCTCCGGGGGGGGGTACAATGGGCAGTTCTTC.

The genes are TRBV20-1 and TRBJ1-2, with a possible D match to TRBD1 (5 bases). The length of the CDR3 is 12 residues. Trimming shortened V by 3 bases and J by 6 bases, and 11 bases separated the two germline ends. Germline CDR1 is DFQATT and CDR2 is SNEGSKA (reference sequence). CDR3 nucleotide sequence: TGCAGTGCTAGGGGGGGGGGAAATGGCTACACCTTC. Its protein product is CSARGGGNGYTF.

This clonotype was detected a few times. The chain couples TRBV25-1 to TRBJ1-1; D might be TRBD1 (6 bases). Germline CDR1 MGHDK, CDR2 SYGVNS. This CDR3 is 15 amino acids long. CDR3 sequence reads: CDFHDRPQRNTEAFF. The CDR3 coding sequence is TGTGACTTCCACGACAGGCCTCAGCGAAACACTGAAGCTTTCTTT.

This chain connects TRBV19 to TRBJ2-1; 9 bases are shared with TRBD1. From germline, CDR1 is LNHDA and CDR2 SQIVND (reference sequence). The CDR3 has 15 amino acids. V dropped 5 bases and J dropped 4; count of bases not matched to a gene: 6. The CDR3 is CASSPLDRGYNEQFF. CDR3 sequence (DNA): TGTGCCAGTAGTCCCCTCGACAGGGGGTACAATGAGCAGTTCTTC.